This T cell receptor (beta chain) was documented in a study of cytomegalovirus exposure and HLA in healthy donors. Background on the study: The approximately 130 validation repertoires matched the roughly 700 first-cohort repertoires in platform, a later analysis reported. General observations from the study: The majority of TCR sequences were rare, yet some public TCRs appeared in many donors. The listing of about 150 TCR beta chains classed them as cytomegalovirus-associated.

In the case of this clone: Its target is unknown.

The CDR3 sequence is 18 residues long. Germline-derived CDR1 and CDR2 are MGHRA and YSYEKL. Trimming cost V 4 bases and J 0 bases, with 18 bases left between them. Clones were sequenced by immunoSEQ multiplex PCR, and TCRdb holds only the in-frame ones, with some missing. Of tens of thousands of clones listed, approximately 94% are singletons. This chain uses TRBV4-1 with TRBJ1-4; no firm D call. Sequenced input: PBMCs. This TCR was recovered from a woman between 18 and 29 years old in good health and CMV-seropositive. CDR3 loop: CASSRTTGREATNEKLFF. For the CDR3, the DNA is TGCGCCAGCAGCCGGACTACCGGCCGTGAGGCAACTAATGAAAAACTGTTTTTT.